Listed below are T cell receptor beta chains from one sample, sequenced in a study of T cell repertoires in cytomegalovirus infection. Each CDR3 protein is one row after TCRdb ran MiXCR on the reads. This table has about 260,000 distinct CDR3 sequences, roughly an eighth appearing once. The sequenced sample consisted of PBMCs. Source of these receptors: a human donor in good health (CMV status not recorded). Some clones in this sample may be carry-over from other donors' samples. Both conserved end residues are part of each CDR3. The order of the fields is clone size, J gene, V gene, D gene, CDR3 DNA, CDR3 protein. D genes are given only for firm matches. Where a row states a size, it is once, few, many or the class of an expanded clone; other rows omit it.

>many|TRBJ2-2|TRBV7-2|-
TGTGCCAGCATCTCCGGACCCGACACCGGGGAGCTGTTTTTT
CASISGPDTGELFF
>-|TRBJ2-2|TRBV6-1|TRBD1
TGTGCCAGCAGTGTACGACCGGGACAGGGGGCTACCGGGGAGCTGTTTTTT
CASSVRPGQGATGELFF
>few|TRBJ2-2|TRBV3-1|-
TGTGCCAGCAGCCTCGGACAATCCTGGTTTGGGGAGCTGTTTTTT
CASSLGQSWFGELFF
>few|TRBJ2-3|TRBV12-3/TRBV12-4|-
TGTGCCAGCACTCTGGCCGGAGATACGCAGTATTTT
CASTLAGDTQYF
>many|TRBJ2-7|TRBV7-6|-
TGTGCCAGCAGCCAAGAACCTCCGTACGAGCAGTACTTC
CASSQEPPYEQYF
>-|TRBJ2-5|TRBV28|TRBD2
TGTGCCAGCAGTTTATTGAGGGAGGGCCCGGAGGAGACCCAGTACTTC
CASSLLREGPEETQYF
>many|TRBJ1-2|TRBV7-2|TRBD1
TGTGCCAGCAGCCGTAGGGGGCAGGGGGATGGCTACACCTTC
CASSRRGQGDGYTF
>-|TRBJ2-4|TRBV29-1|TRBD2
TGCAGCGTTGAAAGGGGTACTAGCGGCAAAAACATTCAGTACTTC
CSVERGTSGKNIQYF
>few|TRBJ2-7|TRBV27|-
TGTGCCAGCTCCTGGACGGTTTCCTACGAGCAGTACTTC
CASSWTVSYEQYF
>few|TRBJ1-2|TRBV5-1|-
TGCGCCAGCAGCTTGGATCGGGGGCTTGATGGCTACACCTTC
CASSLDRGLDGYTF
>many|TRBJ2-7|TRBV7-2|TRBD2
TGTGCCAGCAGCACACAGCCGACTAGCGGGAGAATCGGAGGCGAGCAGTACTTC
CASSTQPTSGRIGGEQYF
>many|TRBJ1-2|TRBV7-2|-
TGTGCCAGCAGCCCGGGGGGCGGGGCCACATCCTATGGCTACACCTTC
CASSPGGGATSYGYTF
>-|TRBJ1-5|TRBV20-1|-
TGCAGTGCTAGAGGGGTTAAGGGTAGCAATCAGCCCCAGCATTTT
CSARGVKGSNQPQHF
>many|TRBJ2-2|TRBV12-3/TRBV12-4|-
TGTGCCAGCGGGCCCCGGCCGGGGGAGCTGTTTTTT
CASGPRPGELFF
>few|TRBJ2-1|TRBV20-1|TRBD2
TGCAGTGTTCGGCTGGGGACTAGCGGGGGGCGTTACAATGAGCAGTTCTTC
CSVRLGTSGGRYNEQFF
>-|TRBJ1-1|TRBV20-1|-
TGCAGTGCCGCGACATCGGTAACCACTGAAGCTTTCTTT
CSAATSVTTEAFF
>many|TRBJ2-7|TRBV11-2|TRBD1
TGTGCCAGCAGCACGGGACAGTCGTCCTACGAGCAGTACTTC
CASSTGQSSYEQYF
>many|TRBJ2-3|TRBV7-2|TRBD2
TGTGCCAGCAGCTTAGTAGGTCCTAGCGGGACGCAGTATTTT
CASSLVGPSGTQYF
>many|TRBJ2-7|TRBV7-8|-
TGTGCCAGCAGCTTCGGGATCTCGTACGAGCAGTACTTC
CASSFGISYEQYF
>few|TRBJ2-5|TRBV29-1|-
TGCAGCGTTGATGAGGCTTGGGGGGCCCAGTACTTC
CSVDEAWGAQYF
>many|TRBJ1-2|TRBV7-9|-
TGTGCCAGCAGCTTAGGGCAGGGGCGAGGTGGCTACACCTTC
CASSLGQGRGGYTF
>few|TRBJ1-2|TRBV5-4|-
TGTGCCAGCAGCTTGACCGAGAACTATGGCTACACCTTC
CASSLTENYGYTF
>once|TRBJ2-5|TRBV20-1|-
TGCAGTGCTAGCGGTGATAAGTCGGGCTTCAAACAGACCCAGTACTTC
CSASGDKSGFKQTQYF
>-|TRBJ2-7|TRBV6-1|-
TGTGCCAGCATGAGGCAGGGCTTACCCGGGGAGCAGTACTTC
CASMRQGLPGEQYF
>few|TRBJ1-5|TRBV20-1|TRBD1
TGCAGTGCTGGCCGGGACAGGGGAAACCAGCCCCAGCATTTT
CSAGRDRGNQPQHF
>many|TRBJ2-3|TRBV7-2|TRBD2
TGTGCCAGCAGCCGGAAGGGACTAGCGGGGAGCACAGATACGCAGTATTTT
CASSRKGLAGSTDTQYF
>few|TRBJ1-1|TRBV9|-
TGTGCCAGCAGCGAGGGGATGGGTACTGAAGCTTTCTTT
CASSEGMGTEAFF
>-|TRBJ2-1|TRBV29-1|TRBD1
TGCAGCGTGGAACCGGGACAGGGGGCTGACTACAATGAGCAGTTCTTC
CSVEPGQGADYNEQFF
>many|TRBJ2-7|TRBV6-2/TRBV6-3|-
TGTGCCAGCGACTTGGGGGAGCACTACGAGCAGTACTTC
CASDLGEHYEQYF
>-|TRBJ2-7|TRBV20-1|-
TGCAGCTGGGGCTTCGGGTTTGGCTACGAGCAGTACTTC
CSWGFGFGYEQYF
>few|TRBJ2-6|TRBV7-9|-
TGTGCCAGTGGGGAATCTGGGGCCAACGTCCTGACTTTC
CASGESGANVLTF
>-|TRBJ1-5|TRBV29-1|-
TGCAGCGTTGGGGTACAGGGACAGCCCCAGCATTTT
CSVGVQGQPQHF
>few|TRBJ1-1|TRBV20-1|-
TGCAGTGCTAGTGGGCGGAACACTGAAGCTTTCTTT
CSASGRNTEAFF
>few|TRBJ1-2|TRBV25-1|-
TGTGCCAGCAGTGAATTGAGTCAGGGGTATGGCTACACCTTC
CASSELSQGYGYTF
>many|TRBJ2-5|TRBV6-2/TRBV6-3|-
TGTGCCAGCAGTTACCCTAGGAGTGCGGGTAGTCAAGAGACCCAGTACTTC
CASSYPRSAGSQETQYF